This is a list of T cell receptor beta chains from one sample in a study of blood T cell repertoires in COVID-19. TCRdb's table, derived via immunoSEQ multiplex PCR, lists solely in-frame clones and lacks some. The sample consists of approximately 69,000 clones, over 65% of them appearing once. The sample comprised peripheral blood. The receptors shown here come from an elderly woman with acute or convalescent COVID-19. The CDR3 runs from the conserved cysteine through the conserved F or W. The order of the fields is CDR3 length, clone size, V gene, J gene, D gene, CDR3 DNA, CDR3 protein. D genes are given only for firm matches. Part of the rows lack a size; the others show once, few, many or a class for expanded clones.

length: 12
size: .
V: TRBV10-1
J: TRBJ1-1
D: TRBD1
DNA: TGCGCCTTTCCCGGGACAGCCGTTGAAGCTTTCTTT
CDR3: CAFPGTAVEAFF

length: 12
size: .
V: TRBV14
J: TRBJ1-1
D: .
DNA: TGTGCCAGCAGCCAAATGCACACGGAAGCTTTCTTT
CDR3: CASSQMHTEAFF

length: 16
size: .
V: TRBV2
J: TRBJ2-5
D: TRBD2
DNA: TGTGCCAGCAGTGAAGCGCTTCGGGGGGGCCGGGAGACCCAGTACTTC
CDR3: CASSEALRGGRETQYF

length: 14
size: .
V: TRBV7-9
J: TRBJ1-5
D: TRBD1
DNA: TGTGCCAGCAGCCGGGACAGTTTAAATCAGCCCCAGCATTTT
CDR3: CASSRDSLNQPQHF

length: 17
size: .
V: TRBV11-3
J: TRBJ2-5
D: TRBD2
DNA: TGTGCCAGCAGCTTATGGGGAGCGGGACGGGGTCAAGAGACCCAGTACTTC
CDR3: CASSLWGAGRGQETQYF

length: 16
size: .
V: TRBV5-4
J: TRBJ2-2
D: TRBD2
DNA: TGTGCCAGCAGCTTGGTGCTAGCGGGTGGCACCGGGGAGCTGTTTTTT
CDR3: CASSLVLAGGTGELFF

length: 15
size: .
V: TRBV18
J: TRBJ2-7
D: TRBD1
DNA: TGTGCCAGCTCACCGGGACAGGGAGTCGGTAGCGAGCAGTACTTC
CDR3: CASSPGQGVGSEQYF

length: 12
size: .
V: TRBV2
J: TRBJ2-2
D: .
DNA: TGTGCCAGCAACGCGGAGGCCGGGGAGCTGTTTTTT
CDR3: CASNAEAGELFF

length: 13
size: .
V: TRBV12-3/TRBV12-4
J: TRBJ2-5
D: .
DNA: TGTGCCAGCACCCCGGGACTTCAAGAGACCCAGTACTTC
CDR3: CASTPGLQETQYF

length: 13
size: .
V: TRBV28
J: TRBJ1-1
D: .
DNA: TGTGCCAGCAGAGTGACAGGGAACACTGAAGCTTTCTTT
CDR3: CASRVTGNTEAFF

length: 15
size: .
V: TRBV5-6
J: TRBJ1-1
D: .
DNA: TGTGCCAGCAGCTCTCGCTCAGCGATAAACACTGAAGCTTTCTTT
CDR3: CASSSRSAINTEAFF

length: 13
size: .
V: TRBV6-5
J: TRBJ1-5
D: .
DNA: TGTGCCAGCAGCCGGGACTGGCTGGGGCCCCAGCATTTT
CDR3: CASSRDWLGPQHF

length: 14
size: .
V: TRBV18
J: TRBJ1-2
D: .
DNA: TGTGCCAGCTCACCACCCTTGAGAGACTATGGCTACACCTTC
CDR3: CASSPPLRDYGYTF

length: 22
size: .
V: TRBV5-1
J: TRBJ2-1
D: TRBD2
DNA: TGCGCCAGCAGCCCTACTCCCTACGGGCAGCGGGGGGCACTCCGCTCCTACAATGAGCAGTTCTTC
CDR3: CASSPTPYGQRGALRSYNEQFF

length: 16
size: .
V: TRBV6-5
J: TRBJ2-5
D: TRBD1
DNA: TGTGCCAGCAGTTATAGGCCCGGGACAGGGGCAGAGACCCAGTACTTC
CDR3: CASSYRPGTGAETQYF

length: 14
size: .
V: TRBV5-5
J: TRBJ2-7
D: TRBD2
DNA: TGTGCCAGCAGCCCTCTCGGGAGGGACTACGAGCAGTACTTC
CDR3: CASSPLGRDYEQYF

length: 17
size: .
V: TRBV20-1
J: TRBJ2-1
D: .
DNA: TGCAGTGCTAGTGGCCAGGGGCGGCTCAGCTCCTACAATGAGCAGTTCTTC
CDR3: CSASGQGRLSSYNEQFF

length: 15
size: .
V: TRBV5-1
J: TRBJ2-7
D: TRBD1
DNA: TGCGCCAGCAGCTCCCAAGGGGACAGCGACTACGAGCAGTACTTC
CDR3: CASSSQGDSDYEQYF

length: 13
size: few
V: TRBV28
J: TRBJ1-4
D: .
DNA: TGTGCCAGCAGTTTCAACAGTAATGAAAAACTGTTTTTT
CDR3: CASSFNSNEKLFF

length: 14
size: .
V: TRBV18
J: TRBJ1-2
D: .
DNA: TGTGCCAGCTCACCAGGGGCCGATAACTATGGCTACACCTTC
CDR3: CASSPGADNYGYTF

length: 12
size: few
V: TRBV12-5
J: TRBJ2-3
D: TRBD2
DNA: TGTGCTAGTGGCCACGGGGGGGATACGCAGTATTTT
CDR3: CASGHGGDTQYF

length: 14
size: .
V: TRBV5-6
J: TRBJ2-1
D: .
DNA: TGTGCCAGCAAACAGGGTATTTCCTACAATGAGCAGTTCTTC
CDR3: CASKQGISYNEQFF

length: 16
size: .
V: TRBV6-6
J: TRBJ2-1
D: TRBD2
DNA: TGTGCCAGCAGTTCTAGCGGGAGGGTCTCCTACAATGAGCAGTTCTTC
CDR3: CASSSSGRVSYNEQFF

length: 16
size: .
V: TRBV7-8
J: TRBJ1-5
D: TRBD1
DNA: TGTGCCAGCAGCCTTGGGACAGGGGGCAGGTCTCAGCCCCAGCATTTT
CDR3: CASSLGTGGRSQPQHF

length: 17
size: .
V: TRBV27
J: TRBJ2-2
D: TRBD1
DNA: TGTGCCAGCAGTCCCGGGACAGTGGTCGTACCTCAACGGGAGCTGTTTTTT
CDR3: CASSPGTVVVPQRELFF

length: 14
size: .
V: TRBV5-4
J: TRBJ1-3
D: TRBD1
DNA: TGTGCCAGCAGCCGGACAGGGGCTGGAAACACCATATATTTT
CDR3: CASSRTGAGNTIYF

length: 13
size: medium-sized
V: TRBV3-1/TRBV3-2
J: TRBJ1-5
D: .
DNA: TGTGCCAGCAGCCAAGGTCTTTATCAGCCCCAGCATTTT
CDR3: CASSQGLYQPQHF

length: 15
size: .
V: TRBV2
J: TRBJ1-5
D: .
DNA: TGTGCCAGCAGTACTTTCGGAGGGGGCAATCAGCCCCAGCATTTT
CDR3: CASSTFGGGNQPQHF

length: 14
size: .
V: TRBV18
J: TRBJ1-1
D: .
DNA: TGTGCCAGCTCACGGGAGATGTGGAACACTGAAGCTTTCTTT
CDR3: CASSREMWNTEAFF

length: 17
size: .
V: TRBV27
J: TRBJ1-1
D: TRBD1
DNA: TGTGCCAGCAGTTTATGTTTGGACAGGGATTGTAAGACTGAAGCTTTCTTT
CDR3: CASSLCLDRDCKTEAFF

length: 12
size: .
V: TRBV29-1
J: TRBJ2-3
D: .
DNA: TGCAGCGTTGGGAGAGGGACAGATACGCAGTATTTT
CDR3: CSVGRGTDTQYF

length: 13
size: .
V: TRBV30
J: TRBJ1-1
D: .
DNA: TGTGCCTGGAGTCGACAGGAGAACACTGAAGCTTTCTTT
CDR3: CAWSRQENTEAFF

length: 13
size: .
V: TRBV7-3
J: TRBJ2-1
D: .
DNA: TGTGCCAGCAGCTTATTATCCGGGAATGAGCAGTTCTTC
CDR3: CASSLLSGNEQFF

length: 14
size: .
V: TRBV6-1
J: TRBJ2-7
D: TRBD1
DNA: TGTGCCAGCAGTGAAGTCCCGGGACAGGGACTACGGTACTTC
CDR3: CASSEVPGQGLRYF

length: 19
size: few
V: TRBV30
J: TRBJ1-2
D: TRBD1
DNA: TGTGCCTGGAGTGTGCGGGTAGGGACAGGGGCGAAGCCGGACTATGGCTACACCTTC
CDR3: CAWSVRVGTGAKPDYGYTF

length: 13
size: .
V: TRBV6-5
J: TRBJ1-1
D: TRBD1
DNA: TGTGCCAGCAGTTACGACAGGGTGACTGAAGCTTTCTTT
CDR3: CASSYDRVTEAFF

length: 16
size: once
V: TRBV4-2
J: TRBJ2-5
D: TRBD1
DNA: TGTGCCAGCAGCCAAGGGGGACAGGGGGGTGGAGAGACCCAGTACTTC
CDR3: CASSQGGQGGGETQYF

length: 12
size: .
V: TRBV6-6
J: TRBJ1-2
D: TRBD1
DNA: TGTGCCAGCAAGAACAGGGGGAATGGCTACACCTTC
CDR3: CASKNRGNGYTF

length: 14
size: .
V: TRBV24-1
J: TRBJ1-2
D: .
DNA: TGTGCCACCAGTGATTTGGTCGAGGGCTATGGCTACACCTTC
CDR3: CATSDLVEGYGYTF

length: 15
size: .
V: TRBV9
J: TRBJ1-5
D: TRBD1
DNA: TGTGCCAGCAGCGAAGGGACAGGGGGCAATCAGCCCCAGCATTTT
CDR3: CASSEGTGGNQPQHF

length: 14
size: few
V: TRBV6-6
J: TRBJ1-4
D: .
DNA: TGTGCCAGCAGTCCCCTGAGGGAGGAGGAAAAACTGTTTTTT
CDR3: CASSPLREEEKLFF

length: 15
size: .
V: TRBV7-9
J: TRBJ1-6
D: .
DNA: TGTGCCAGCAGCTTTGGGGGCTTGGAGGATTCACCCCTCCACTTT
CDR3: CASSFGGLEDSPLHF

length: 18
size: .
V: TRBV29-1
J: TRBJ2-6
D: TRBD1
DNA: TGCAGCGCAGAAAGTATTGGACAGGGCCTTTCTGGGGCCAACGTCCTGACTTTC
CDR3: CSAESIGQGLSGANVLTF

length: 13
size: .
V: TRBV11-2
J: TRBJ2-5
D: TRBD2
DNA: TGTGCCAGCCAGCGGGAGTGGGAAGAGACCCAGTACTTC
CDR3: CASQREWEETQYF

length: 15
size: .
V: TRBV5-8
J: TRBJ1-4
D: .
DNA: TGTGCCAGCAGCTTGCGTCGTCCAACTAATGAAAAACTGTTTTTT
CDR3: CASSLRRPTNEKLFF

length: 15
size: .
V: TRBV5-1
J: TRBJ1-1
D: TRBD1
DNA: TGCGCCAGCAGCTCCATGGGGACAGGGTCCACTGAAGCTTTCTTT
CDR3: CASSSMGTGSTEAFF

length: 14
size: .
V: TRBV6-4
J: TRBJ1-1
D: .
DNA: TGTGCCAGCAGCCCTACGGACAGCAACACTGAAGCTTTCTTT
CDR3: CASSPTDSNTEAFF

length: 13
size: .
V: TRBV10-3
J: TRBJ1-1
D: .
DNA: TGTGCCGTCTCAGGACAGTTGGGGACTGAAGCTTTCTTT
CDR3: CAVSGQLGTEAFF

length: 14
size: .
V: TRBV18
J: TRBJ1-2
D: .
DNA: TGTGCCAGCTCACCGGAAACGGGGATCTATGGCTACACCTTC
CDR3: CASSPETGIYGYTF

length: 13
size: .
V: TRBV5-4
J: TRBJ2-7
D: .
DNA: TGTGCCAGCAGCCTGGACCGGGAGTGGGAGCAGTACTTC
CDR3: CASSLDREWEQYF

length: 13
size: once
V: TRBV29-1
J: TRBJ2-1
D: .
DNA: TGCAGCGGTGTCTCTCAAATGGCAAGTGAGCAGTTCTTC
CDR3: CSGVSQMASEQFF

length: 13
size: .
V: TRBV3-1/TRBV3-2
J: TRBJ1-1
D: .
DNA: TGTGCCAGCAGCCGAGACGGGAACACTGAAGCTTTCTTT
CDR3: CASSRDGNTEAFF

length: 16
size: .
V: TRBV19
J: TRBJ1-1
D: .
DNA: TGTGCCAGTAGCCAACAGGGTACAATTCTGAACACTGAAGCTTTCTTT
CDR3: CASSQQGTILNTEAFF

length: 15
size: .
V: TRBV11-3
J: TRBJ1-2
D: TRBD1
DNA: TGTGCCAGCAGCGCCCGGGACAGGGGCGTCTATGGCTACACCTTC
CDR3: CASSARDRGVYGYTF